The T cell receptor beta chain described here comes from a study of T-cell memory formation after mild COVID-19. Using its own MiXCR run on the 5' RACE reads, TCRdb lists one record per CDR3 protein. The table records about 88,000 distinct CDR3 sequences, 25% of them present only once. Germline lookup yields CDR1 ENHRY and CDR2 SYGVKD. Trimming took off 6 bases at V and 6 bases at J, with 6 bases between the two ends. The CDR3 runs 12 residues. The receptor was derived from a man aged 18-30 years who had mild COVID-19 (a few samples of this study predate the infection). Cell type and time point are not known. The chain couples TRBV10-3 to TRBJ1-6; D call uncertain. Input material: PBMCs or a T cell subset sorted from them (not recorded which). CDR3: CAIRSPNSPLHF. CDR3 bases: TGTGCCATCAGAAGTCCTAATTCACCCCTCCACTTT.